This TCR beta chain was captured by sequencing in a study of T cells in Graves' hyperthyroidism and ophthalmopathy. General study points: Among thyroid clonotypes expanded above 0.001, most also appeared in blood.

Amplified TCR beta CDR3 regions derived from RNA transcripts. The HTBI primer set was used in a first-round RT-PCR of the TCR CDR3. TCRdb used MiXCR to reprocess the multiplex PCR reads, holding one entry per CDR3 protein. The repertoire holds more than 150,000 distinct CDR3 sequences, with 15% to 20% as singletons. The table lists this clonotype with a few counts. The antigen is unknown. These patients, aged 18 to 65, had recently diagnosed hyperthyroidism lasting under 2 months. The germline V gene has CDR1 SGHRS and CDR2 YFSETQ. CDR3 length: 19 amino acids. Trimming removed 4 bases at V and 6 bases at J, with 26 bases between.

The chain couples TRBV5-1 to TRBJ1-6; D call uncertain. This TCR was recovered from a woman aged 45-65 years with Graves' hyperthyroidism. The sequenced material came from blood. As DNA, the CDR3 is TGCGCCAGCAGCAGTATAAGTGGGAAGCCCTCCGCGGGTAATTCACCCCTCCACTTT. This gives the protein CASSSISGKPSAGNSPLHF.